These T cell receptor beta chains were read from a single sample in a study of cytomegalovirus exposure and HLA in healthy donors. Generated by immunoSEQ multiplex PCR, the TCRdb table keeps only in-frame clones and is missing some. Among 90,000 to 150,000 clones listed, 88% were seen once. Material for sequencing was PBMCs. The source of these receptors is a young woman in good health and CMV-seropositive. The CDR3 runs from the conserved cysteine through the conserved F or W. D genes are given only for firm matches.

j_gene	v_gene	d_gene	CDR3aa
TRBJ2-1	TRBV9	TRBD2	CASSVDGRGDEQFF
TRBJ2-1	TRBV5-1	TRBD2	CASSVTSAHNEQFF
TRBJ2-1	TRBV11-3	TRBD2	CASRDRGLAVEQFF
TRBJ2-4	TRBV2	NA	CASSRNIQYF
TRBJ1-3	TRBV5-1	NA	CASSLGTGFSSGNTIYF
TRBJ2-2	TRBV15	TRBD2	CATSRDLGLPNTGELFF
TRBJ2-3	TRBV2	TRBD2	CASSATRTSGSRYTQYF
TRBJ2-7	TRBV9	TRBD2	CASSLGGLAGSEQYF
TRBJ1-5	TRBV4-1	NA	CASSQDPGTNYQPQHF
TRBJ2-1	TRBV5-5	TRBD2	CASSSGLAGSYNEQFF
TRBJ1-3	TRBV2	NA	CASTPGGRREQASGNTIYF
TRBJ1-4	TRBV5-1	TRBD1	CASSQTGAPNEKLFF
TRBJ2-3	TRBV6-6	NA	CASSYFSTDTQYF
TRBJ2-1	TRBV7-8	TRBD2	CASSPRAGGSYNEQFF
TRBJ1-1	TRBV11-3	NA	CASSSQTALNTEAFF
TRBJ2-7	TRBV7-9	NA	CASSFATELDEQYF
TRBJ1-3	TRBV30	NA	CAWDMAGNTIYF
TRBJ2-1	TRBV18	NA	CASSPRESYNEQFF
TRBJ2-1	TRBV27	TRBD2	CASTSGTSAYNEQFF
TRBJ1-2	TRBV7-3	TRBD1	CASSSGQGWGGYTF
TRBJ2-7	TRBV2	NA	CASSRQLSSYEQYF
TRBJ2-3	TRBV6-5	NA	CASSYSTTDTQYF
TRBJ2-6	TRBV15	NA	CATSARLQGASGANVLTF
TRBJ1-6	TRBV18	NA	CASSPGAFPGWYGSPLHF
TRBJ2-7	TRBV6-6	TRBD1	CASSTPQGSSYEQYF
TRBJ1-4	TRBV6-5	NA	CASSYSGGSEKLFF
TRBJ2-7	TRBV6-1	NA	CASSARHPSYEQYF
TRBJ2-2	TRBV5-1	TRBD2	CASSLVPSGRPGELFF
TRBJ1-1	TRBV11-2	NA	CASSLVVEEAFF
TRBJ1-2	TRBV6-1	NA	CASSVDRSSNYGYTF
TRBJ1-1	TRBV5-1	NA	CASSLAQAMNTEAFF
TRBJ2-7	TRBV11-3	NA	CASSSDMSYEQYF
TRBJ2-3	TRBV19	TRBD1	CASSIETGGPAITDTQYF
TRBJ2-6	TRBV4-3	TRBD2	CASSQDTVRGLSGANVLTF
TRBJ2-7	TRBV27	TRBD1	CASSVRGRYEQYF
TRBJ1-5	TRBV9	TRBD1	CASSAYQGQGFNQPQHF
TRBJ1-2	TRBV4-1	NA	CASSQDVDKNYGYTF
TRBJ2-5	TRBV13	TRBD2	CASSLGLGLPTETQYF
TRBJ1-4	TRBV18	NA	CASSNSPGLDEKLFF
TRBJ2-7	TRBV5-1	TRBD1	CASSNPGTGAYEQYF
TRBJ2-7	TRBV7-8	TRBD1	CASSSDRGDEQYF
TRBJ2-7	TRBV19	TRBD1	CASNPGQGPSSYEQYF
TRBJ1-2	TRBV5-1	NA	CASSLNRVDYGYTF
TRBJ2-5	TRBV19	NA	CASSSSLVVWETQYF
TRBJ2-1	TRBV9	TRBD2	CASSILAGGGINEQFF
TRBJ2-1	TRBV7-9	NA	CASSLGGDPALKFF
TRBJ2-7	TRBV9	TRBD1	CASSGQGAYEQYF
TRBJ2-5	TRBV6-5	TRBD1	CASSYGDRGVETQYF
TRBJ2-1	TRBV5-1	TRBD1	CASSLDGRGLYNEQFF
TRBJ2-7	TRBV4-3	TRBD2	CASSPGTSAYEQYF
TRBJ1-6	TRBV30	NA	CAWSVPGNSPLHF
TRBJ2-2	TRBV5-1	NA	CASSLTGLSNTGELFF
TRBJ1-1	TRBV9	NA	CASSTEVNTEAFF
TRBJ2-1	TRBV7-9	NA	CASSLVGGLINEQFF
TRBJ1-2	TRBV7-2	NA	CASSARGGYGYTF
TRBJ2-7	TRBV5-1	TRBD1	CASSLGTGVYEQYF
TRBJ1-1	TRBV18	TRBD1	CASSLEGTVNTEAFF
TRBJ1-2	TRBV7-9	TRBD1	CASSHTRTTGFGYTF
TRBJ2-3	TRBV29-1	TRBD2	CSVVGGADTQYF
TRBJ2-2	TRBV11-2	TRBD2	CASSLRGLDFTGELFF